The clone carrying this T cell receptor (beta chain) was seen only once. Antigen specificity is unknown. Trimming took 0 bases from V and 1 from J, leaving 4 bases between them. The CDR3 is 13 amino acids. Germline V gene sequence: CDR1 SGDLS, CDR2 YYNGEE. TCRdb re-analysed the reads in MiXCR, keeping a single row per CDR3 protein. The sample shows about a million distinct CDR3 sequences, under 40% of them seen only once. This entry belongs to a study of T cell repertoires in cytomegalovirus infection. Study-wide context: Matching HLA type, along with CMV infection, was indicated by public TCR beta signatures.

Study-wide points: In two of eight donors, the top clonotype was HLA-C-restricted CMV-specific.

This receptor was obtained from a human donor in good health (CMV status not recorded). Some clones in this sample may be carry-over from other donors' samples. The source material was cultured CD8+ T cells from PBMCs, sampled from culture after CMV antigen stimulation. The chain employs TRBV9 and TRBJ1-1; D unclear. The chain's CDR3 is CASSVAENTEAFF. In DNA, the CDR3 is TGTGCCAGCAGCGTAGCGGAGAACACTGAAGCTTTCTTT.